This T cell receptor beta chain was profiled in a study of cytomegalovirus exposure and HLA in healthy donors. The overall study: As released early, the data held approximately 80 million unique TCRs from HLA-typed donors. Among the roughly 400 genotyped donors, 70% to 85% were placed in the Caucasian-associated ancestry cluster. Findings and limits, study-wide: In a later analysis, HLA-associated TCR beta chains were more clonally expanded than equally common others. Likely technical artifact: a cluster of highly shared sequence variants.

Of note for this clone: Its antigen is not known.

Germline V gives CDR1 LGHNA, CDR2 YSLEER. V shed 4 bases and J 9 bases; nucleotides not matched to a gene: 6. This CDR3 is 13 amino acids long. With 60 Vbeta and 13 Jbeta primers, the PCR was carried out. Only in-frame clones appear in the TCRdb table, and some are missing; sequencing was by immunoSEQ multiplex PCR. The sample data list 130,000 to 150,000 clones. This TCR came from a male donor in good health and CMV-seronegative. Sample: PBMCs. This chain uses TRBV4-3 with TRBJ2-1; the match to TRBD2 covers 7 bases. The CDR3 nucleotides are TGCGCCAGCAGCCTCGAAGCGGGGAGTGAGCAGTTCTTC. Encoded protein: CASSLEAGSEQFF.